This TCR beta chain was profiled in a study of cytomegalovirus exposure and HLA in healthy donors. The CDR3 is made up of 16 amino acids. Losses at the gene ends were 5 bases for V and 4 bases for J; bases not matched to a gene: 11. The germline gives CDR1 MNHEY, CDR2 SMNVEV (reference sequence). Researchers ran the PCR with 60 Vbeta and 13 Jbeta primers. The table came from immunoSEQ multiplex PCR; TCRdb's copy has only in-frame clones and leaves some out. The sample has approximately 97,000 clones; about 62% are singletons. The receptor's source is a human donor in good health. Sequencing was carried out using PBMCs. The rearrangement uses TRBV27 and TRBJ2-3; 8 bases match TRBD2. CDR3 coding DNA: TGTGCCAGCAGTCCTACGAGCGGGAGAGGGGCAGATACGCAGTATTTT. Its translation is CASSPTSGRGADTQYF.